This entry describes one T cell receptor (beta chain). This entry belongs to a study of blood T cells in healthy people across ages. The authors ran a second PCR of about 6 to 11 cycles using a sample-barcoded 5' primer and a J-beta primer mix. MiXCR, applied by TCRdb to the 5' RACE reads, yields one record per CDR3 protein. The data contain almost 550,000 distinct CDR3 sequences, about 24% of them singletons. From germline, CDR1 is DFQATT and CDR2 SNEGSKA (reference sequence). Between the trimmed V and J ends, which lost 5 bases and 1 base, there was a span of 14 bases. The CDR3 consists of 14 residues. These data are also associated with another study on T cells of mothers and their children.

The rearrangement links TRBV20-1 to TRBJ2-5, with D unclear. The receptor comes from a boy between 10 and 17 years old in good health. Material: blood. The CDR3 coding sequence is TGCAGTGCTGCCTGGGCCGAGATCCAAGAGACCCAGTACTTC. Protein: CSAAWAEIQETQYF.